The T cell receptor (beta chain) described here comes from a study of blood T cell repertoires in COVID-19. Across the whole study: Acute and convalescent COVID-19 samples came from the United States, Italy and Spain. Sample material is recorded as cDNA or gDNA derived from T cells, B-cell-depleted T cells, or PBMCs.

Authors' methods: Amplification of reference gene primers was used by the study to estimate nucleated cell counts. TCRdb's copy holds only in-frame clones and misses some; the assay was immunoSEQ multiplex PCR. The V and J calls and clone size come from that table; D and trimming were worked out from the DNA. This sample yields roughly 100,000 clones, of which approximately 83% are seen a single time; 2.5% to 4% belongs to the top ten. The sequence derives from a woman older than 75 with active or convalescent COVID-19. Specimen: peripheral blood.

The CDR3 region has the DNA TGCAGCGTGAGACAGGGGGCGGACTATGGCTACACCTTC. Residues: CSVRQGADYGYTF. The chain joins TRBV29-1 to TRBJ1-2, with 10 bases fitting TRBD1. The CDR3 spans 13 residues. Germline V gives CDR1 SQVTM, CDR2 ANQGSEA. J was trimmed by 3 bases and V by 6 bases; bases with no gene match: 4. Full variable domain (remainder filled in from reference TRBV29-1 and TRBJ1-2): SAVISQKPSRDICQRGTSLTIQCQVDSQVTMMFWYRQQPGQSLTLIATANQGSEATYESGFVIDKFPISRPNLTFSTLTVSNMSPEDSSIYLCSVRQGADYGYTFGSGTRLTVV.